This is a list of T cell receptor beta chains from one sample in a study of OX40 agonist ivuxolimab in advanced cancers. Measured with immunoSEQ multiplex PCR; TCRdb has only the in-frame clones, and not every one. The data show about 16,000 clones, 80% to 95% seen once. Sample: CD4+ or CD8+ T cells sorted from blood, taken in a trial of the OX40 agonist ivuxolimab. Every receptor here comes from an adult with an advanced solid tumor such as melanoma, head and neck, liver or kidney cancer. The CDR3 runs from the conserved cysteine through the conserved F or W. D genes are given only for firm matches. The size of a clone is reported for some rows only, either as once, few or many, or as a class for expanded clones.

d_call: NA
j_call: TRBJ2-1
clone_size: NA
v_call: TRBV5-1
cdr3_aa: CASSLAWIGRNEQFF
cdr3_nt: TGTGCCAGCAGCTTGGCCTGGATAGGGAGAAATGAGCAGTTCTTC

d_call: NA
j_call: TRBJ1-6
clone_size: NA
v_call: TRBV5-6
cdr3_aa: CASSPADYSPLHF
cdr3_nt: TGTGCCAGCAGCCCAGCAGACTATTCACCCCTCCACTTT

d_call: NA
j_call: TRBJ2-2
clone_size: once
v_call: TRBV6-5
cdr3_aa: CASSLSLPEAGELFF
cdr3_nt: TGTGCCAGCAGCTTGTCCCTCCCGGAGGCCGGGGAGCTGTTTTTT

d_call: NA
j_call: TRBJ2-5
clone_size: few
v_call: TRBV11-3
cdr3_aa: CASSFGEGPETQYF
cdr3_nt: TGTGCCAGCAGCTTTGGTGAGGGCCCGGAGACCCAGTACTTC

d_call: TRBD2
j_call: TRBJ2-5
clone_size: NA
v_call: TRBV11-1
cdr3_aa: CASSLVRGSLETQYF
cdr3_nt: TGTGCCAGCAGCTTAGTTCGCGGGAGCCTAGAGACCCAGTACTTC

d_call: NA
j_call: TRBJ2-1
clone_size: NA
v_call: TRBV19
cdr3_aa: CASSFGQYNEQFF
cdr3_nt: TGTGCCAGTAGTTTTGGTCAATACAATGAGCAGTTCTTC

d_call: NA
j_call: TRBJ1-5
clone_size: NA
v_call: TRBV4-1
cdr3_aa: CASSQSLAYSNQPQHF
cdr3_nt: TGCGCCAGCAGCCAGTCTTTGGCATATAGCAATCAGCCCCAGCATTTT

d_call: TRBD1
j_call: TRBJ1-1
clone_size: NA
v_call: TRBV5-4
cdr3_aa: CASSQTGGRAEAFF
cdr3_nt: TGTGCCAGCAGCCAGACAGGGGGCAGGGCTGAAGCTTTCTTT

d_call: TRBD2
j_call: TRBJ2-7
clone_size: NA
v_call: TRBV15
cdr3_aa: CATSYRREEVYEQYF
cdr3_nt: TGTGCCACCAGCTACAGGCGGGAGGAAGTCTACGAGCAGTACTTC

d_call: TRBD2
j_call: TRBJ2-1
clone_size: NA
v_call: TRBV10-2
cdr3_aa: CASSDPKTSGIYNEQFF
cdr3_nt: TGCGCCAGCAGTGATCCAAAGACTAGCGGAATCTACAATGAGCAGTTCTTC

d_call: NA
j_call: TRBJ2-7
clone_size: NA
v_call: TRBV9
cdr3_aa: CASSVGGGAPSYEQYF
cdr3_nt: TGTGCCAGCAGCGTGGGTGGGGGGGCTCCATCCTACGAGCAGTACTTC

d_call: NA
j_call: TRBJ2-5
clone_size: NA
v_call: TRBV29-1
cdr3_aa: CSVEHSGEGETQYF
cdr3_nt: TGCAGCGTCGAACACTCAGGGGAGGGGGAGACCCAGTACTTC

d_call: TRBD1
j_call: TRBJ1-1
clone_size: NA
v_call: TRBV19
cdr3_aa: CASTQGATEAFF
cdr3_nt: TGTGCCAGTACGCAGGGGGCCACTGAAGCTTTCTTT

d_call: NA
j_call: TRBJ2-7
clone_size: NA
v_call: TRBV29-1
cdr3_aa: CSVGTATYEQYF
cdr3_nt: TGCAGCGTTGGGACAGCAACCTACGAGCAGTACTTC

d_call: NA
j_call: TRBJ2-1
clone_size: NA
v_call: TRBV7-9
cdr3_aa: CASSFVGSSYNEQFF
cdr3_nt: TGTGCCAGCAGCTTTGTAGGAAGCTCCTACAATGAGCAGTTCTTC

d_call: TRBD1
j_call: TRBJ1-2
clone_size: NA
v_call: TRBV11-2
cdr3_aa: CASSLWDRGNYGYTF
cdr3_nt: TGTGCCAGCAGCTTATGGGACAGGGGAAACTATGGCTACACCTTC

d_call: NA
j_call: TRBJ1-2
clone_size: NA
v_call: TRBV12-5
cdr3_aa: CASGLGVQEETNYGYTF
cdr3_nt: TGTGCTAGTGGTTTGGGGGTCCAAGAGGAGACTAACTATGGCTACACCTTC

d_call: NA
j_call: TRBJ2-7
clone_size: NA
v_call: TRBV25-1
cdr3_aa: CASSATVSPSEQYF
cdr3_nt: TGTGCCAGCAGTGCCACCGTCTCCCCCAGCGAGCAGTACTTC

d_call: TRBD2
j_call: TRBJ2-7
clone_size: once
v_call: TRBV29-1
cdr3_aa: CSVEDTSGNEQYF
cdr3_nt: TGCAGCGTTGAAGATACTAGCGGGAACGAGCAGTACTTC

d_call: NA
j_call: TRBJ2-2
clone_size: NA
v_call: TRBV6-5
cdr3_aa: CASSYFGRVNTGELFF
cdr3_nt: TGTGCCAGCAGTTACTTCGGCAGGGTAAACACCGGGGAGCTGTTTTTT

d_call: NA
j_call: TRBJ1-3
clone_size: NA
v_call: TRBV7-9
cdr3_aa: CASSPGGGNTIYF
cdr3_nt: TGTGCCAGCAGCCCAGGAGGGGGAAACACCATATATTTT

d_call: TRBD1
j_call: TRBJ1-2
clone_size: NA
v_call: TRBV4-1
cdr3_aa: CASSQDRQGGYGYTF
cdr3_nt: TGCGCCAGCAGCCAAGATAGACAGGGTGGCTATGGCTACACCTTC

d_call: NA
j_call: TRBJ2-5
clone_size: once
v_call: TRBV27
cdr3_aa: CASGTGLRETQYF
cdr3_nt: TGTGCCAGTGGGACTGGTTTGAGAGAGACCCAGTACTTC

d_call: NA
j_call: TRBJ2-1
clone_size: NA
v_call: TRBV6-5
cdr3_aa: CASSSPQAGYNEQFF
cdr3_nt: TGTGCCAGCAGTTCCCCTCAAGCGGGTTACAATGAGCAGTTCTTC

d_call: NA
j_call: TRBJ2-3
clone_size: NA
v_call: TRBV2
cdr3_aa: CASSPRDLSTDTQYF
cdr3_nt: TGTGCCAGCAGCCCTCGGGACCTCAGCACAGATACGCAGTATTTT

d_call: NA
j_call: TRBJ1-5
clone_size: few
v_call: TRBV6-7
cdr3_aa: CASRPRVGPRHSNQPQHF
cdr3_nt: TGTGCCAGCAGACCCAGGGTCGGCCCTCGCCATAGCAATCAGCCCCAGCATTTT

d_call: TRBD2
j_call: TRBJ2-1
clone_size: NA
v_call: TRBV19
cdr3_aa: CATDRGGLAGYNEQFF
cdr3_nt: TGTGCCACCGACAGGGGGGGACTAGCGGGGTACAATGAGCAGTTCTTC

d_call: TRBD2
j_call: TRBJ2-1
clone_size: NA
v_call: TRBV7-8
cdr3_aa: CASSLVMVVAGVSYNEQFF
cdr3_nt: TGTGCCAGCAGCTTAGTGATGGTGGTAGCGGGAGTCTCCTACAATGAGCAGTTCTTC

d_call: NA
j_call: TRBJ1-1
clone_size: NA
v_call: TRBV7-9
cdr3_aa: CASSQGQEAFF
cdr3_nt: TGTGCCAGCAGCCAGGGACAAGAAGCTTTCTTT

d_call: TRBD1
j_call: TRBJ2-6
clone_size: NA
v_call: TRBV7-6
cdr3_aa: CASSPRQGSNGANVLTF
cdr3_nt: TGTGCCAGCAGCCCTAGACAGGGTTCTAATGGGGCCAACGTCCTGACTTTC

d_call: NA
j_call: TRBJ2-3
clone_size: NA
v_call: TRBV6-5
cdr3_aa: CASSYSIAADTQYF
cdr3_nt: TGTGCCAGCAGTTACTCGATCGCGGCAGATACGCAGTATTTT

d_call: NA
j_call: TRBJ2-1
clone_size: NA
v_call: TRBV28
cdr3_aa: CASSRSSYNEQFF
cdr3_nt: TGTGCCAGCAGTCGAAGCTCCTACAATGAGCAGTTCTTC

d_call: TRBD2
j_call: TRBJ2-7
clone_size: NA
v_call: TRBV7-9
cdr3_aa: CASSLRLAGGEAYEQYF
cdr3_nt: TGTGCCAGCAGCTTAAGGCTAGCGGGAGGGGAAGCCTACGAGCAGTACTTC

d_call: NA
j_call: TRBJ1-5
clone_size: once
v_call: TRBV21-1
cdr3_aa: CASSLGGQPQHF
cdr3_nt: TGTGCCAGCAGCTTAGGCGGTCAGCCCCAGCATTTT

d_call: TRBD1
j_call: TRBJ2-5
clone_size: NA
v_call: TRBV19
cdr3_aa: CASSILGTGNLQETQYF
cdr3_nt: TGTGCCAGTAGTATACTTGGGACAGGTAACTTACAAGAGACCCAGTACTTC

d_call: NA
j_call: TRBJ2-3
clone_size: NA
v_call: TRBV6-5
cdr3_aa: CASSSGPSSADTQYF
cdr3_nt: TGTGCCAGCAGTTCGGGCCCATCCTCCGCAGATACGCAGTATTTT

d_call: TRBD2
j_call: TRBJ2-1
clone_size: NA
v_call: TRBV4-1
cdr3_aa: CASSQTPSGRAGNEQFF
cdr3_nt: TGCGCCAGCAGCCAAACGCCTAGCGGGAGGGCCGGGAATGAGCAGTTCTTC

d_call: NA
j_call: TRBJ2-1
clone_size: NA
v_call: TRBV11-1
cdr3_aa: CASSLTGMYNEQFF
cdr3_nt: TGTGCCAGCAGCTTAACAGGAATGTACAATGAGCAGTTCTTC

d_call: TRBD2
j_call: TRBJ2-3
clone_size: few
v_call: TRBV15
cdr3_aa: CATSRDLGSETSGSDMPDTQYF
cdr3_nt: TGTGCCACCAGCAGAGATCTTGGGAGTGAGACTAGCGGGAGCGATATGCCAGATACGCAGTATTTT

d_call: TRBD1
j_call: TRBJ2-5
clone_size: NA
v_call: TRBV7-9
cdr3_aa: CASADRGGVETQYF
cdr3_nt: TGTGCCAGCGCGGACAGGGGCGGGGTAGAGACCCAGTACTTC

d_call: TRBD1
j_call: TRBJ2-7
clone_size: NA
v_call: TRBV9
cdr3_aa: CASSVGGQDSYEQYF
cdr3_nt: TGTGCCAGCAGCGTAGGGGGACAGGACTCCTACGAGCAGTACTTC

d_call: NA
j_call: TRBJ2-1
clone_size: NA
v_call: TRBV5-8
cdr3_aa: CASSLAWIGRNEQFF
cdr3_nt: TGTGCCAGCAGCTTGGCCTGGATAGGGAGAAATGAGCAGTTCTTC

d_call: NA
j_call: TRBJ1-1
clone_size: once
v_call: TRBV19
cdr3_aa: CASSPVGPAGRNTEAFF
cdr3_nt: TGTGCCAGTAGCCCGGTGGGGCCGGCAGGCAGGAACACTGAAGCTTTCTTT

d_call: NA
j_call: TRBJ2-5
clone_size: NA
v_call: TRBV7-9
cdr3_aa: CASSSPGYAETQYF
cdr3_nt: TGTGCCAGCAGCTCTCCGGGGTACGCAGAGACCCAGTACTTC

d_call: TRBD1
j_call: TRBJ2-7
clone_size: NA
v_call: TRBV6-1
cdr3_aa: CAISEPGQGLGEQYF
cdr3_nt: TGTGCCATCAGTGAACCGGGACAGGGCTTAGGCGAGCAGTACTTC

d_call: NA
j_call: TRBJ1-4
clone_size: NA
v_call: TRBV28
cdr3_aa: CASSLVQPNEKLFF
cdr3_nt: TGTGCCAGCAGTTTAGTGCAGCCTAATGAAAAACTGTTTTTT

d_call: NA
j_call: TRBJ2-2
clone_size: once
v_call: TRBV19
cdr3_aa: CASTPFRGAGELFF
cdr3_nt: TGTGCCAGTACCCCCTTCAGGGGCGCCGGGGAGCTGTTTTTT

d_call: TRBD1
j_call: TRBJ1-3
clone_size: once
v_call: TRBV29-1
cdr3_aa: CSVADRGPGNTIYF
cdr3_nt: TGCAGCGTTGCTGACAGGGGGCCAGGAAACACCATATATTTT

d_call: NA
j_call: TRBJ1-1
clone_size: NA
v_call: TRBV13
cdr3_aa: CASSKDGYVMNTEAFF
cdr3_nt: TGTGCCAGCAGCAAGGACGGGTATGTTATGAACACTGAAGCTTTCTTT

d_call: NA
j_call: TRBJ2-2
clone_size: NA
v_call: TRBV7-6
cdr3_aa: CASSVSHAGSNTGELFF
cdr3_nt: TGTGCCAGCAGCGTCAGCCACGCGGGATCGAACACCGGGGAGCTGTTTTTT